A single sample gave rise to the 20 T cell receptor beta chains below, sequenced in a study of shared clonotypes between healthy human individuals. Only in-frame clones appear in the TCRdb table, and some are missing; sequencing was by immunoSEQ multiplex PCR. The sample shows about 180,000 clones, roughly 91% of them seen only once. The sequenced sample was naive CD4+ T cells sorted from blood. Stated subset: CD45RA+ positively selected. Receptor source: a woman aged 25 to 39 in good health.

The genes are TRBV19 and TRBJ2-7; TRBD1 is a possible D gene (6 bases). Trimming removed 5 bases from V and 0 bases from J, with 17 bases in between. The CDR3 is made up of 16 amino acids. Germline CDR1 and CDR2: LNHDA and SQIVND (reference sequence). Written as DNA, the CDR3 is TGTGCCAGTAGTCCACCGGACAGCGAAAACTCCTACGAGCAGTACTTC. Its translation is CASSPPDSENSYEQYF.

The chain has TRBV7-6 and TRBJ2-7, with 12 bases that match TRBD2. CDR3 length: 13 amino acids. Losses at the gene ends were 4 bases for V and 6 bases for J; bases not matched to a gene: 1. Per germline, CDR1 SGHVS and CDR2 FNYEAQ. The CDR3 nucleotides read TGTGCCAGCAGCTCTAGCGGGAGGGGCGAGCAGTACTTC. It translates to CASSSSGRGEQYF.

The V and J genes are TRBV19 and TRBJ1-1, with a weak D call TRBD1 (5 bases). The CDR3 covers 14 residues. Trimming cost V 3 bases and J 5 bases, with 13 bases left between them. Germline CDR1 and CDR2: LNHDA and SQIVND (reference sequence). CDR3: CASSMSTALTEAFF. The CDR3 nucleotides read TGTGCCAGTAGTATGTCGACAGCCTTAACTGAAGCTTTCTTT.

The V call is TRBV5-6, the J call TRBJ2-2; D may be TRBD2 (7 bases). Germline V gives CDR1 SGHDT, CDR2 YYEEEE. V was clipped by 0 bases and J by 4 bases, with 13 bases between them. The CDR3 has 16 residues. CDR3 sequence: CASSLEAGAPTGELFF. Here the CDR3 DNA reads TGTGCCAGCAGCTTGGAGGCGGGGGCCCCCACCGGGGAGCTGTTTTTT.

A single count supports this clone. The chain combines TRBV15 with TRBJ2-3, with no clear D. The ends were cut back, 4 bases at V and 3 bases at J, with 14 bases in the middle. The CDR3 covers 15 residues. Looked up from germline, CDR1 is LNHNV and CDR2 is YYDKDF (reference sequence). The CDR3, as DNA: TGTGCCACCAGCAAAGTGGGGTTGATGACAGATACGCAGTATTTT. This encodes CATSKVGLMTDTQYF. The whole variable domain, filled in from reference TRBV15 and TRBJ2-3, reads DAMVIQNPRYQVTQFGKPVTLSCSQTLNHNVMYWYQQKSSQAPKLLFHYYDKDFNNEADTPDNFQSRRPNTSFCFLDIRSPGLGDTAMYLCATSKVGLMTDTQYFGPGTRLTVL.

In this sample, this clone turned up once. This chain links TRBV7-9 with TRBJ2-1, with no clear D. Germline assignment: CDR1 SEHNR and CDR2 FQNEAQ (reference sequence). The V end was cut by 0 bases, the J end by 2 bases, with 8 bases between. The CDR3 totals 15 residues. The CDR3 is CASSLASPAYNEQFF. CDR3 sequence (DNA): TGTGCCAGCAGCTTAGCGAGTCCAGCCTACAATGAGCAGTTCTTC.

CDR3 in amino acids: CASSPIRRVNEQFF. CDR3 bases: TGTGCCAGCTCACCAATCCGTCGGGTTAATGAGCAGTTCTTC. The V and J genes are TRBV18 and TRBJ2-1; no reliable D call. The V end lost 2 bases, the J end lost 7 bases, and 12 bases lay between the germline ends. The CDR3 extends over 14 amino acids. The germline gives CDR1 KGHSH, CDR2 LQKENI.

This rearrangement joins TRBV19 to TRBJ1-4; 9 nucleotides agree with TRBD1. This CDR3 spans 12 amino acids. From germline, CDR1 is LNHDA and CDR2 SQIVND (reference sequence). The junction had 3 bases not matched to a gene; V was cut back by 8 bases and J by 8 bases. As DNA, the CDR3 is TGTGCCAGTGGGACAGGGAGGGAAAAACTGTTTTTT. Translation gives CASGTGREKLFF.

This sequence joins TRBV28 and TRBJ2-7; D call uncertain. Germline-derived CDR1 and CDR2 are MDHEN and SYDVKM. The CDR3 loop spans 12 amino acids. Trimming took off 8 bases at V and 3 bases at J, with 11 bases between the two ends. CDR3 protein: CASGPGRYEQYF. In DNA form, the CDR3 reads TGTGCCAGCGGCCCAGGCCGCTACGAGCAGTACTTC. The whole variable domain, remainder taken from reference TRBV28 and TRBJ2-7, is DVKVTQSSRYLVKRTGEKVFLECVQDMDHENMFWYRQDPGLGLRLIYFSYDVKMKEKGDIPEGYSVSREKKERFSLILESASTNQTSMYLCASGPGRYEQYFGPGTRLTVT.

The CDR3 protein is CASSESNDRGSPLHF. The CDR3 DNA sequence: TGCGCCAGCAGTGAGTCTAACGACAGGGGTTCACCCCTCCACTTT. The chain links TRBV10-2 to TRBJ1-6; TRBD1 aligns across 8 bases. In germline, CDR1 is WSHSY, CDR2 SAAADI. This CDR3 is 15 amino acids long. The J segment lost 9 bases and the V segment lost 0 bases, leaving 4 bases of the junction unmatched.

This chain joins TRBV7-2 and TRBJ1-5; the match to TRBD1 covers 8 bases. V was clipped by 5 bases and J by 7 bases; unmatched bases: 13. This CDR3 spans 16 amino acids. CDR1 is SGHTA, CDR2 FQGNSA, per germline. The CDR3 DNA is TGTGCCAGCAGCCTATCCGGGACAGGTGTTCGGCAGCCCCAGCATTTT. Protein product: CASSLSGTGVRQPQHF.

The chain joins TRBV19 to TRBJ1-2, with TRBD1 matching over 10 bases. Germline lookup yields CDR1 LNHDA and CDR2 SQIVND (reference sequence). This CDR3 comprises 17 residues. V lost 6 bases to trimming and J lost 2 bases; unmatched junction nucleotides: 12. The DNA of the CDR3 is TGTGCCAGTAGACGGGGGACAGGGGCAAAGGGAAACTATGGCTACACCTTC. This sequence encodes CASRRGTGAKGNYGYTF.

DNA for the CDR3: TGCAGCGTTAGACAGGCAACCGGCGAGCAGTACTTC. Its translation: CSVRQATGEQYF. The chain combines TRBV29-1 with TRBJ2-5; a possible D gene is TRBD1 (6 bases). The DNA end is a closer match to TRBJ2-7, so the J assignment may be wrong. Germline values: CDR1 SQVTM, CDR2 ANQGSEA. The CDR3 is made up of 12 amino acids.

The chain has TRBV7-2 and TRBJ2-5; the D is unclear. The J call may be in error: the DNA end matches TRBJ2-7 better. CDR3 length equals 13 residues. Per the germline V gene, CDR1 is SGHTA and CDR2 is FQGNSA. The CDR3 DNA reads TGTGCCAGCAGCTATAGGTTCGAGCGCGAGCAGTACTTC. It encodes CASSYRFEREQYF.

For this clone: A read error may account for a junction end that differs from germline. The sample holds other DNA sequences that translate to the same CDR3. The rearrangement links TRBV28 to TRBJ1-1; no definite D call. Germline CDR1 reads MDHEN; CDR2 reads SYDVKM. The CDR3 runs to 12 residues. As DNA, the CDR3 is TGTGCCAGCGTCGTGGCGAACACCGAAGCTTTCTTT. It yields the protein CASVVANTEAFF.

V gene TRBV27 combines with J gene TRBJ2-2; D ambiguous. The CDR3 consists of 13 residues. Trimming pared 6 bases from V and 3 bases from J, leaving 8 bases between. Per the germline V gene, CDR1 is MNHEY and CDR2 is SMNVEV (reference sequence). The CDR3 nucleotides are TGTGCCAGCAGAAGTCCCTACACCGGGGAGCTGTTTTTT. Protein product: CASRSPYTGELFF.

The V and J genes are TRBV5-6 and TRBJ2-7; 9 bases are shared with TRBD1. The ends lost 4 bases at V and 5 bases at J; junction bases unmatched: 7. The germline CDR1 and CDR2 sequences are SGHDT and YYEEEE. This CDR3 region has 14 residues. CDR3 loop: CASSIGQGPHEQYF. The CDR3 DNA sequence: TGTGCCAGCAGCATAGGACAGGGGCCCCACGAGCAGTACTTC.

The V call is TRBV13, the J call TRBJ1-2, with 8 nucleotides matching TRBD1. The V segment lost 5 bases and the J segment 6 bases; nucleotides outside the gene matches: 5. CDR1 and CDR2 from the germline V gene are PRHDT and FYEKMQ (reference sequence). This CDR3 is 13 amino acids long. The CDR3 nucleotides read TGTGCCAGCAGCCTCAGGGGGCGCGATGGCTACACCTTC. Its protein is CASSLRGRDGYTF.

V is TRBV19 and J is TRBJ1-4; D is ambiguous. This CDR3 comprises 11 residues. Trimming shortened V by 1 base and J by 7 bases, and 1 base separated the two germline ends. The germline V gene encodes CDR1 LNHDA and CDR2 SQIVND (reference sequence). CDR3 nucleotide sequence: TGTGCCAGTAGTATAGGTGAAAAACTGTTTTTT. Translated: CASSIGEKLFF.

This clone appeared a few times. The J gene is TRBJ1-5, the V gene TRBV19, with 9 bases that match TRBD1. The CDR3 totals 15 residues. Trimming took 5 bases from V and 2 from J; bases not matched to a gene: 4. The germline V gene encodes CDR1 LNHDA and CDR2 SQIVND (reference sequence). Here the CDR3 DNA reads TGTGCCAGTAGTTCAACAGGGGGCGGCAATCAGCCCCAGCATTTT. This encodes CASSSTGGGNQPQHF. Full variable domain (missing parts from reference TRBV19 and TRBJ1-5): DGGITQSPKYLFRKEGQNVTLSCEQNLNHDAMYWYRQDPGQGLRLIYYSQIVNDFQKGDIAEGYSVSREKKESFPLTVTSAQKNPTAFYLCASSSTGGGNQPQHFGDGTRLSIL.